This is a list of T cell receptor beta chains from one sample in a study of cytotoxic CD8 clonotypes in ibrutinib-treated CLL. Assay used: immunoSEQ multiplex PCR; TCRdb lists only in-frame clones, some missing. Of about 120,000 clones listed, 45% to 65% were seen once; the top ten hold 30% to 45%. Sequencing was performed on PBMCs, taken after 24 months of ibrutinib treatment. Source of these receptors: a human donor with chronic lymphocytic leukemia. The CDR3 runs from the conserved cysteine through the conserved F or W. Each record gives: clone size, V gene, D gene, J gene, CDR3 protein, CDR3 DNA. D genes are given only for firm matches. Size values are once, few and many counts, or a class for expanded clones, and some rows have none.

size: NA; V: TRBV27; D: NA; J: TRBJ2-7; CDR3: CASSLSFTVPGEQYF; DNA: TGTGCCAGCAGTTTATCCTTCACAGTTCCGGGTGAGCAGTACTTC
size: NA; V: TRBV28; D: NA; J: TRBJ2-7; CDR3: CASSSPGDTKDEQYF; DNA: TGTGCCAGCAGTTCCCCGGGGGACACCAAGGACGAGCAGTACTTC
size: NA; V: TRBV10-1; D: NA; J: TRBJ2-2; CDR3: CASSVGGSGTGELFF; DNA: TGCGCCAGCAGTGTTGGAGGGTCGGGCACCGGGGAGCTGTTTTTT
size: NA; V: TRBV28; D: NA; J: TRBJ2-7; CDR3: CASSPQAYEQYF; DNA: TGTGCCAGCAGTCCACAAGCCTACGAGCAGTACTTC
size: few; V: TRBV18; D: NA; J: TRBJ1-5; CDR3: CASSPARGDNQPQHF; DNA: TGTGCCAGCTCACCAGCCCGCGGGGACAATCAGCCCCAGCATTTT
size: NA; V: TRBV14; D: NA; J: TRBJ2-7; CDR3: CASSQEGGFREQYF; DNA: TGTGCCAGCAGCCAAGAAGGAGGGTTTCGAGAGCAGTACTTC
size: NA; V: TRBV5-1; D: NA; J: TRBJ1-6; CDR3: CASRTGGDNRSPLHF; DNA: TGCGCCAGCAGGACGGGAGGTGACAATCGATCACCCCTCCACTTT
size: NA; V: TRBV7-2; D: TRBD2; J: TRBJ2-1; CDR3: CASSSSGTYNEQFF; DNA: TGTGCCAGCAGCAGTAGCGGGACCTACAATGAGCAGTTCTTC
size: NA; V: TRBV5-1; D: NA; J: TRBJ2-7; CDR3: CASSLRGTGIDEQYF; DNA: TGCGCCAGCAGCTTGAGAGGGACTGGGATAGACGAGCAGTACTTC
size: NA; V: TRBV9; D: TRBD2; J: TRBJ2-1; CDR3: CASSAGTSGRGAVYNEQFF; DNA: TGTGCCAGCAGCGCCGGGACTAGCGGGAGAGGGGCGGTTTACAATGAGCAGTTCTTC
size: once; V: TRBV7-9; D: TRBD2; J: TRBJ2-1; CDR3: CASSPSGDYNEQFF; DNA: TGTGCCAGCAGCCCTAGCGGGGACTACAATGAGCAGTTCTTC
size: NA; V: TRBV29-1; D: NA; J: TRBJ2-5; CDR3: CSGLTRGETQYF; DNA: TGCAGCGGCTTGACACGGGGAGAGACCCAGTACTTC
size: NA; V: TRBV19; D: NA; J: TRBJ1-2; CDR3: CASSPRTANYGYTF; DNA: TGTGCCAGTAGTCCCCGAACAGCTAACTATGGCTACACCTTC